The text below deals with one T cell receptor (beta chain). Its antigen is unidentified. These data belong to a study of cytomegalovirus exposure and HLA in healthy donors. Study-level points and caveats: One later analysis reportedly identified an Asian-associated ancestry cluster that showed fewer N-insertions than the roughly 700-donor mean.

The ends were cut back, 6 bases at V and 3 bases at J, with 8 bases in the middle. There are 12 residues in the CDR3. Germline V lookup: CDR1 PRHDT, CDR2 FYEKMQ (reference sequence). The PCR had 60 Vbeta and 13 Jbeta primers. Libraries were prepared by immunoSEQ multiplex PCR; TCRdb keeps only in-frame clonotypes and omits some of them. With fewer than 150,000 clones in the sample, the ten largest clones hold 2%. The chain uses TRBV13 and TRBJ1-1; D gene unclear. Sample: PBMCs. The sequence derives from a woman in her fifties or sixties in good health and CMV-seronegative. The CDR3 region is CASSPRDTEAFF. DNA of the CDR3: TGTGCCAGCAGTCCCCGAGACACTGAAGCTTTCTTT.